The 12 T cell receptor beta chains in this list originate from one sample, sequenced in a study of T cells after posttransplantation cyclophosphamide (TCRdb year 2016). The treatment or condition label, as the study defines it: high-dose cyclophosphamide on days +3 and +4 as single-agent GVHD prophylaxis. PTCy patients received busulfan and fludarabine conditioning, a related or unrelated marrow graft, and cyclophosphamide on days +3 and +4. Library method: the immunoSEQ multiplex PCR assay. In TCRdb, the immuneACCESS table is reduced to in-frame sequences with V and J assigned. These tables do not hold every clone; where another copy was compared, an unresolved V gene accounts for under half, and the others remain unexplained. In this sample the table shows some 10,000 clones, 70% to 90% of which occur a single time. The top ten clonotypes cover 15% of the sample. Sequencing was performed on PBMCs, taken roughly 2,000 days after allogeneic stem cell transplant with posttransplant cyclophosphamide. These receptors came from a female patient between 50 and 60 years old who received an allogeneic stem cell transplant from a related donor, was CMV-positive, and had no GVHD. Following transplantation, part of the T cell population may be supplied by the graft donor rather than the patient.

CDR3 nucleotide sequence: TGTGCCTGGAGTGACTGGAACACTGAAGCTTTCTTT. Its protein product is CAWSDWNTEAFF. This chain connects TRBV30 to TRBJ1-1; no reliable D call. Germline CDR1 and CDR2: GTSNPN and SVGIG (reference sequence). The V and J ends lost 1 base and 1 base respectively, with 4 bases between them. The CDR3 contains 12 residues.

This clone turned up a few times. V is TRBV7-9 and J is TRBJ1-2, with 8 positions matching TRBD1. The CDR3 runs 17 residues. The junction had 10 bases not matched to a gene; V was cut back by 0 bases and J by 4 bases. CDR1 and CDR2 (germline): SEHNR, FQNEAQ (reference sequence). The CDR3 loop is CASSLATGESRPYGYTF. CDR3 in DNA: TGTGCCAGCAGCTTAGCGACAGGGGAAAGTAGACCCTATGGCTACACCTTC.

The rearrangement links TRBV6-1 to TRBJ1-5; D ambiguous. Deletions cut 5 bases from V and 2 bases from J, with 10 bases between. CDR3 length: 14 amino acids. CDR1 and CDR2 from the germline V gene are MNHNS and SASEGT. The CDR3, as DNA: TGTGCCAGCAGTTCGCCCAGTGGCAATCAGCCCCAGCATTTT. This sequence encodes CASSSPSGNQPQHF.

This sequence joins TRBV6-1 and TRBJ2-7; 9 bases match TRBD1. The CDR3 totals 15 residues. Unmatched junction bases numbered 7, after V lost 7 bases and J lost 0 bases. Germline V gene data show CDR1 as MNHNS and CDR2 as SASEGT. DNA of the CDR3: TGTGCCAGCAAGCCAGACAGGGGGTTCTCCTACGAGCAGTACTTC. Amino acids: CASKPDRGFSYEQYF.

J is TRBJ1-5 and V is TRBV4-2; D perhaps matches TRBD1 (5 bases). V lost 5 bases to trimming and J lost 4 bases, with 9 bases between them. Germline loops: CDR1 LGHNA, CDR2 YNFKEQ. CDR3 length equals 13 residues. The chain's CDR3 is CASSDTGNQPQHF. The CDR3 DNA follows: TGTGCCAGCAGCGACACAGGAAATCAGCCCCAGCATTTT.

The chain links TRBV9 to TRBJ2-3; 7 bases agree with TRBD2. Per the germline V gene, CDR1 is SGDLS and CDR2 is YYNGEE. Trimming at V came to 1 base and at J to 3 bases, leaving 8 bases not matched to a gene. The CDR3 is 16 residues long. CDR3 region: CASSVFGGSDTDTQYF. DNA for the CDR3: TGTGCCAGCAGCGTATTCGGCGGGAGTGATACAGATACGCAGTATTTT.

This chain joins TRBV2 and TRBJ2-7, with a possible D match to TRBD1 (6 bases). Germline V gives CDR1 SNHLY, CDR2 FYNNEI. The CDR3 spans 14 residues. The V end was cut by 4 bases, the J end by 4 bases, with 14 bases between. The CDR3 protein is CASSVPGVTYEQYF. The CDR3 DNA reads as TGTGCCAGCAGTGTTCCAGGGGTCACATACGAGCAGTACTTC.

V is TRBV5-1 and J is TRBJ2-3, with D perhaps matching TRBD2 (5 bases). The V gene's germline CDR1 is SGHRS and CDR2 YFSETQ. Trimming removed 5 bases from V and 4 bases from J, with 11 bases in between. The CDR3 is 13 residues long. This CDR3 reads CASRLGSADTQYF. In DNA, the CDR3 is TGCGCCAGCAGACTAGGTTCGGCAGATACGCAGTATTTT.

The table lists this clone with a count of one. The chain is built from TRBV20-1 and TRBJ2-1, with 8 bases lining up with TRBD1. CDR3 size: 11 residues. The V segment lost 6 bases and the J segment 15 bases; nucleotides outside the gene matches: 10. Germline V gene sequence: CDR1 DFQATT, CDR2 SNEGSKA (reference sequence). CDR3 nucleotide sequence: TGCAGTGCGCAACTCGGGACAGGTCTGTTCTTC. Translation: CSAQLGTGLFF.

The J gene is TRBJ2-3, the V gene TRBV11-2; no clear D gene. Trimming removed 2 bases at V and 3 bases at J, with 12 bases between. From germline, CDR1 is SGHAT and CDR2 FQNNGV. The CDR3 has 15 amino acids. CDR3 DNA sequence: TGTGCCAGCAGCTTACTGAGGTCCTTGACAGATACGCAGTATTTT. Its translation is CASSLLRSLTDTQYF.

The CDR3 nucleotides are TGTGCCAGCACCGGGGACGAGCAGTACTTC. Translating gives CASTGDEQYF. The chain combines TRBV28 with TRBJ2-7, with D tentatively TRBD2 (5 bases). Germline lookup yields CDR1 MDHEN and CDR2 SYDVKM. The CDR3 length is 10 residues. Trimming stripped 7 bases from V and 5 bases from J, with 6 bases between.

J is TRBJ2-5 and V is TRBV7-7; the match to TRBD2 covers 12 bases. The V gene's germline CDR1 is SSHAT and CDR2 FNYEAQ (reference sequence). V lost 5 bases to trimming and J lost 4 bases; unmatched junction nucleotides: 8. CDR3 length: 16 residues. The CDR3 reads CASSPLAGGPGETQYF. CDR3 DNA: TGTGCCAGCAGCCCTCTAGCGGGAGGGCCGGGAGAGACCCAGTACTTC.